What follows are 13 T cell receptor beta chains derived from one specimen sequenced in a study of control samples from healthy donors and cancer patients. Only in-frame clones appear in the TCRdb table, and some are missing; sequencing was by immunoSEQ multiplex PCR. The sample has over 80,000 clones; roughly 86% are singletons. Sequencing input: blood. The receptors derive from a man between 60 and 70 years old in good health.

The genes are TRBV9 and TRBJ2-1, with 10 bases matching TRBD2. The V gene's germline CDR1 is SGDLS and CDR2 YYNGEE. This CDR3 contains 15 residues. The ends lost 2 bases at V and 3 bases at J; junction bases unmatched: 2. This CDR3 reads CASSVLAGVYNEQFF. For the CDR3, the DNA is TGTGCCAGCAGCGTTCTAGCGGGGGTCTACAATGAGCAGTTCTTC. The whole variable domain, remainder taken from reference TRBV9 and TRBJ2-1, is DSGVTQTPKHLITATGQRVTLRCSPRSGDLSVYWYQQSLDQGLQFLIQYYNGEERAKGNILERFSAQQFPDLHSELNLSSLELGDSALYFCASSVLAGVYNEQFFGPGTRLTVL.

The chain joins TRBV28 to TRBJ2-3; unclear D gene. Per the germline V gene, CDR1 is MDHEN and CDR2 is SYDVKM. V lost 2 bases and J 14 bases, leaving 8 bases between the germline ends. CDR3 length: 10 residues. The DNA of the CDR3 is TGTGCCAGCAGTTTAGGTGATCTGTATTTT. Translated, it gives CASSLGDLYF.

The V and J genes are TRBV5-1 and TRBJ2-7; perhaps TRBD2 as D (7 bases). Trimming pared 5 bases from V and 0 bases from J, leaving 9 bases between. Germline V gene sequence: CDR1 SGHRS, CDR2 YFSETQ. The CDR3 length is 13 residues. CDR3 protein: CASRGGGSYEQYF. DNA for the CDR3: TGCGCCAGCAGGGGAGGGGGCTCCTACGAGCAGTACTTC.

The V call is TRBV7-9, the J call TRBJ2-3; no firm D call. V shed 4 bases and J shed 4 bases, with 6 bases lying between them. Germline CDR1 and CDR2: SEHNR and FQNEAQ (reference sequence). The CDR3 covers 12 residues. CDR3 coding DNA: TGTGCCAGCAGCTCGAGCTCAGATACGCAGTATTTT. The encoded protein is CASSSSSDTQYF.

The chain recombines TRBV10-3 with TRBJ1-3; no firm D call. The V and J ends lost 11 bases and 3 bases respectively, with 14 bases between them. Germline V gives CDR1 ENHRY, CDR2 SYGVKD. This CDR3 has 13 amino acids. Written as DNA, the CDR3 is TGTGCCGCCACAATAGGGCTTGGAAACACCATATATTTT. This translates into CAATIGLGNTIYF.

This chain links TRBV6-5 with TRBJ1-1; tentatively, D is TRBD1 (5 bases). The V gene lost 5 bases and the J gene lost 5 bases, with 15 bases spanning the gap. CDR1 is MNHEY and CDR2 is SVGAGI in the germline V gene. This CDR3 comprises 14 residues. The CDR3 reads CASSRGGFLTEAFF. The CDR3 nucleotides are TGTGCCAGCAGTAGGGGAGGGTTTTTGACTGAAGCTTTCTTT.

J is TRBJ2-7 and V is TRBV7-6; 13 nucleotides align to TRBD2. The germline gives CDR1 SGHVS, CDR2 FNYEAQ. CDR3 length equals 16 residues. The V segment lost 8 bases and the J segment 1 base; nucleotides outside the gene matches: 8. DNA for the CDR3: TGTGCCAGCCGGGAGGGGGGACTAGCGGGGTCCTACGAGCAGTACTTC. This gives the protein CASREGGLAGSYEQYF. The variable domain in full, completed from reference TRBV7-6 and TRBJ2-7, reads GAGVSQSPRYKVTKRGQDVALRCDPISGHVSLYWYRQALGQGPEFLTYFNYEAQQDKSGLPNDRFSAERPEGSISTLTIQRTEQRDSAMYRCASREGGLAGSYEQYFGPGTRLTVT.

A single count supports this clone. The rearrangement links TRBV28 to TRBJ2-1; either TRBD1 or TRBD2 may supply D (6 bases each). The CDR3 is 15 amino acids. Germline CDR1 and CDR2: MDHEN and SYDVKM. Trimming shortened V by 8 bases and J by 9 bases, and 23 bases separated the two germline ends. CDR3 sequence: CASGSGAQFLGEQFF. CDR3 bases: TGTGCCAGCGGGTCGGGGGCCCAATTTCTGGGTGAGCAGTTCTTC.

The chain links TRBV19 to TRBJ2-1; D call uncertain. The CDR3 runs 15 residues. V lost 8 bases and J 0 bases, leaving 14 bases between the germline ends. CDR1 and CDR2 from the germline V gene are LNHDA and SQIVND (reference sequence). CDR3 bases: TGTGCCAGTGGAATTATGTTGAGCTCCTACAATGAGCAGTTCTTC. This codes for CASGIMLSSYNEQFF.

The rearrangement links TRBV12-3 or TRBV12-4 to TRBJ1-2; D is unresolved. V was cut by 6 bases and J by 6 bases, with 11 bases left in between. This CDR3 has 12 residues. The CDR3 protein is CASSPQVNGYTF. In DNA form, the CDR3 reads TGTGCCAGCAGCCCCCAGGTGAATGGCTACACCTTC.

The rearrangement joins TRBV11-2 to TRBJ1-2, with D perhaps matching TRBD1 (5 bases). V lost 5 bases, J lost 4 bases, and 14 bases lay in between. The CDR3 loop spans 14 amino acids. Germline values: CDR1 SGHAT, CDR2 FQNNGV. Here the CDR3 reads CASSPVRGVYGYTF. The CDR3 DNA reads TGTGCCAGCAGCCCCGTTCGGGGCGTCTATGGCTACACCTTC. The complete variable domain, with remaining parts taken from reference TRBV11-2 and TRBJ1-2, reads EAGVAQSPRYKIIEKRQSVAFWCNPISGHATLYWYQQILGQGPKLLIQFQNNGVVDDSQLPKDRFSAERLKGVDSTLKIQPAKLEDSAVYLCASSPVRGVYGYTFGSGTRLTVV.

The CDR3 loop is CASSDSGRDSLYEQYF. In DNA, the CDR3 is TGTGCCAGCAGTGACTCGGGCAGGGACAGTCTGTACGAGCAGTACTTC. The chain links TRBV6-4 to TRBJ2-7; TRBD1 aligns across 7 bases. This CDR3 comprises 16 residues. With 0 bases clipped from V and 4 bases from J, the junction kept 9 bases outside the gene matches. The germline CDR1 and CDR2 sequences are MRHNA and SNTAGT.

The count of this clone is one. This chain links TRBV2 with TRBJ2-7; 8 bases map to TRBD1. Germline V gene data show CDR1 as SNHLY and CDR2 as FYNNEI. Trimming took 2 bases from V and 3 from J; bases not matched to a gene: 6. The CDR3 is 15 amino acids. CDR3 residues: CASSERGTGIYEQYF. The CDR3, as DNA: TGTGCCAGCAGTGAAAGGGGGACAGGCATCTACGAGCAGTACTTC.